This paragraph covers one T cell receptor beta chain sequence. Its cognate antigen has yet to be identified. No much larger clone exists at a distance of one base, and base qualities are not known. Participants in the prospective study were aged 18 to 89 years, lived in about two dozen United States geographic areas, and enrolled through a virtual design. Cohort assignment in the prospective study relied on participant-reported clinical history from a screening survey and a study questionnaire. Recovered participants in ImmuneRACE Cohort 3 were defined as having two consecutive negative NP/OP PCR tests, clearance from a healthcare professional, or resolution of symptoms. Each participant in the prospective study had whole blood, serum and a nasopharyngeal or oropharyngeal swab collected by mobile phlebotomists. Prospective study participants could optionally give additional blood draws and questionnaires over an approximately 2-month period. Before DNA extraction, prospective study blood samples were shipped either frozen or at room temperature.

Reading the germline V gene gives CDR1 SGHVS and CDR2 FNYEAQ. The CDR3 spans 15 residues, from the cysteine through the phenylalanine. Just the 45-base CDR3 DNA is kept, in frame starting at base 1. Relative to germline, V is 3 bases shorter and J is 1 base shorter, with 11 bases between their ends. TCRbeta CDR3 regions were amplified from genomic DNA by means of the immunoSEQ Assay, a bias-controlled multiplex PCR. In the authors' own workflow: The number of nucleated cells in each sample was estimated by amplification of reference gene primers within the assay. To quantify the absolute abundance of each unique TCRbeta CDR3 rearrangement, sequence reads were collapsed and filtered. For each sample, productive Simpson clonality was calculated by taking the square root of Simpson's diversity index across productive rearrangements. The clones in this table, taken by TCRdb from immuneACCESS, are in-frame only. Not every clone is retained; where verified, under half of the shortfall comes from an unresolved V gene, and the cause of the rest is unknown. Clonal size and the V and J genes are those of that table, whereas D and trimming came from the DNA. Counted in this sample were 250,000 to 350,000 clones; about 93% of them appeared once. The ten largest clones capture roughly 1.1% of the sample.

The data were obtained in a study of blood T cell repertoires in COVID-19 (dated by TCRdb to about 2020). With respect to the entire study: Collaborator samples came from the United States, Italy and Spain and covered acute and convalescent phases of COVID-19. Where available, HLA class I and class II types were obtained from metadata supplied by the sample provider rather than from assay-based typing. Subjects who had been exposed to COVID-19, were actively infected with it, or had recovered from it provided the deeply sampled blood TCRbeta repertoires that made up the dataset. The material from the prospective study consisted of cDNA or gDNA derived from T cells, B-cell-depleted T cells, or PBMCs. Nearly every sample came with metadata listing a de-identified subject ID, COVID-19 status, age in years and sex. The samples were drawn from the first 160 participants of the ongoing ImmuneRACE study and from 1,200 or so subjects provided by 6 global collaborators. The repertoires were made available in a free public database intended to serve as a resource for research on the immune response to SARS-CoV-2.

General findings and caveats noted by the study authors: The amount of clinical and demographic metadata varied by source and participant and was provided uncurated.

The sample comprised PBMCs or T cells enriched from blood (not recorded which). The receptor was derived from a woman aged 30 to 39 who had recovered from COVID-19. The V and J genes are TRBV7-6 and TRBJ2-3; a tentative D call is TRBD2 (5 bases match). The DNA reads TGTGCCAGCAGCTTCCGGGGTGCTGGCACAGATACGCAGTATTTT. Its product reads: CASSFRGAGTDTQYF.